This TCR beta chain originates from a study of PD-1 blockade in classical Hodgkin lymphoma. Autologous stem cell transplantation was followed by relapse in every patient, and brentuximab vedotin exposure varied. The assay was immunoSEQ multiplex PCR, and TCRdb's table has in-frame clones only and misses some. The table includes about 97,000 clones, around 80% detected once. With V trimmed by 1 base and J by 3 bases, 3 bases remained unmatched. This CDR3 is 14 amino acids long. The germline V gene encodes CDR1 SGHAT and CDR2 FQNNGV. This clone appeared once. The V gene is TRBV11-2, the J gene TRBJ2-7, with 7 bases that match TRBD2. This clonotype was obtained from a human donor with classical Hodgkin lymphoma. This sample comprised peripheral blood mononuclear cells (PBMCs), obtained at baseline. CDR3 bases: TGTGCCAGCAGCTTAGCGGGACTACTCTACGAGCAGTACTTC. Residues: CASSLAGLLYEQYF.